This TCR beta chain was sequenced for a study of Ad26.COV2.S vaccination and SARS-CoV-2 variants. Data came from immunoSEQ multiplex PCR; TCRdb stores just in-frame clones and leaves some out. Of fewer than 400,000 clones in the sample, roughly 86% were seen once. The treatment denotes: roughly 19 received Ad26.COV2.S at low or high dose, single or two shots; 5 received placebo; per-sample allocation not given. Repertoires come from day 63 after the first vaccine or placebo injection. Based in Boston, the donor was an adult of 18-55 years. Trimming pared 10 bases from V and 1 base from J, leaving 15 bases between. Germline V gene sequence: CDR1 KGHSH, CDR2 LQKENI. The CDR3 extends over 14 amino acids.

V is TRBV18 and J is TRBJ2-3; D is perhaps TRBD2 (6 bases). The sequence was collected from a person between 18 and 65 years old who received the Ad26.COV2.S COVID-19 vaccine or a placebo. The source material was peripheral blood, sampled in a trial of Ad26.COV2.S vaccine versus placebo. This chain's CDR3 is CATEGGLGTDTQYF. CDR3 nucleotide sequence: TGTGCCACCGAAGGAGGGTTGGGCACAGATACGCAGTATTTT.